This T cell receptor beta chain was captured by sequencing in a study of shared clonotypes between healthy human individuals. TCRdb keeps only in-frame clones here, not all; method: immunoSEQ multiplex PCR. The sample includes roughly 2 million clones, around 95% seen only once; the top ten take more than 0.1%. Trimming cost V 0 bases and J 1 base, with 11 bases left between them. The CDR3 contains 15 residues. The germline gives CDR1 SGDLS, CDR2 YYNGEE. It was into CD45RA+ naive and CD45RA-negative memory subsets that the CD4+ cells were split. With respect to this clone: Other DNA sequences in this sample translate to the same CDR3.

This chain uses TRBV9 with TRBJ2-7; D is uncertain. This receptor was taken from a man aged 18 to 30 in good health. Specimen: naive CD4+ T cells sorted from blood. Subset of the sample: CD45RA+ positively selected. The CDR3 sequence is CASSVDGASSYEQYF. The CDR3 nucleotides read TGTGCCAGCAGCGTAGATGGCGCGTCATCCTACGAGCAGTACTTC.